The clone carrying this T cell receptor beta chain was observed a handful of times. Original processing notes: Scientists estimated how many nucleated cells there were by amplifying reference gene primers. Clones were sequenced by immunoSEQ multiplex PCR, and TCRdb holds only the in-frame ones, with some missing. V, J and clone size are taken as reported in that table, and D and trimming were inferred from the DNA itself. Here the sample spans around 230,000 clones, 75% to 90% being singletons. These data originate in a study of blood T cell repertoires in COVID-19. Study details: Samples representing acute and convalescent COVID-19 were sourced from the United States, Italy and Spain. Sources were T cells, B-cell-depleted T cells, or PBMCs; the material itself was cDNA or gDNA.

V lost 4 bases, J lost 0 bases, and 11 bases lay in between. CDR3 length: 15 residues. Researchers sorted participants into cohorts using their self-reported clinical history. The gene calls are TRBV5-7 and TRBJ2-4; no reliable D call. TRBV5-7 is an open reading frame, and its role is uncertain. This sequence originates from a woman aged 35 to 49 with acute COVID-19. Sequenced input: PBMCs or T cells enriched from blood (not recorded which). The chain's CDR3 is CASSLGSIAKNIQYF. CDR3 sequence (DNA): TGTGCCAGCAGCCTAGGATCAATAGCCAAAAACATTCAGTACTTC.